This paragraph covers one T cell receptor (beta chain) sequence. Germline V lookup: CDR1 MNHEY, CDR2 SVGAGI. Trimming removed 5 bases at V and 6 bases at J, with 13 bases between. The CDR3 extends over 13 amino acids. These data are taken from a study of blood T cell repertoires in COVID-19. Looking at the study overall: Sites across the United States, Italy and Spain contributed samples from acute and convalescent COVID-19. PBMCs, B-cell-depleted T cells, or T cells provided the cDNA or gDNA that made up the material.

Authors' methods: Reference gene primer amplification gave nucleated cell count estimates. Clones were read by immunoSEQ multiplex PCR, and TCRdb kept only the in-frame ones, dropping some. V, J and clone size are taken as reported in that table, and D and trimming were inferred from the DNA itself. The profile shows 25,000 to 30,000 clones, about 80% of them singletons. The chain links TRBV6-5 to TRBJ1-2; D is ambiguous. The sequence was collected from a woman aged 70-85 years with acute or convalescent COVID-19. Sequencing was performed on peripheral blood. DNA for the CDR3: TGTGCCAGCAGTCAGGACTCTTCCCATGGCTACACCTTC. Its translation: CASSQDSSHGYTF.